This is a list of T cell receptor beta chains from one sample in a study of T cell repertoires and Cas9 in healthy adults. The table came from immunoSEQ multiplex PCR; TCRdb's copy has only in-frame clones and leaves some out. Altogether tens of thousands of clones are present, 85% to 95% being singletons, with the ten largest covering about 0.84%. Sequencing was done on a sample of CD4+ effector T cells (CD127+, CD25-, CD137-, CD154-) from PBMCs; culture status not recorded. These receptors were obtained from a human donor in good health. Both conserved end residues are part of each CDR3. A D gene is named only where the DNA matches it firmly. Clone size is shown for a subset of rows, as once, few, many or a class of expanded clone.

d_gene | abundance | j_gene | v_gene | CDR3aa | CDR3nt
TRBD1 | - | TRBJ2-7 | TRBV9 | CASSVDRADEQYF | TGTGCCAGCAGCGTGGACAGGGCGGACGAGCAGTACTTC
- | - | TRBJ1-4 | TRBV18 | CASSPSATNEKLFF | TGTGCCAGCTCACCTTCTGCAACTAATGAAAAACTGTTTTTT
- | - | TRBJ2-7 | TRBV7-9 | CASSLRGGPGNYEQYF | TGTGCCAGCAGCTTACGGGGTGGCCCCGGGAACTACGAGCAGTACTTC
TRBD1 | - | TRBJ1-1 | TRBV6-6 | CASSDWGQTNTEAFF | TGTGCCAGCAGTGACTGGGGACAGACAAACACTGAAGCTTTCTTT
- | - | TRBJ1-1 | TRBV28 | CASSPTGATEAFF | TGTGCCAGCAGCCCCACCGGGGCGACTGAAGCTTTCTTT
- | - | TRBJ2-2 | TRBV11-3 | CASIKGSVRGVTGELFF | TGTGCCAGCATCAAGGGGTCGGTCCGCGGGGTCACCGGGGAGCTGTTTTTT
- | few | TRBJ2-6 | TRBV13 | CASSSGRLSGANVLTF | TGTGCCAGCAGCTCGGGACGACTCTCTGGGGCCAACGTCCTGACTTTC
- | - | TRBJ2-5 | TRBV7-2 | CASSRDPQETQYF | TGTGCCAGCAGCCGGGACCCACAAGAGACCCAGTACTTC
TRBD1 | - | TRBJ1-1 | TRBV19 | CASSNRGDTEAFF | TGTGCCAGTAGTAACAGGGGAGACACTGAAGCTTTCTTT
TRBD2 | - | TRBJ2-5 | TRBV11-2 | CASSVTSGGAPGVKTQYF | TGTGCCAGCAGCGTTACTAGCGGGGGGGCCCCCGGCGTGAAGACCCAGTACTTC
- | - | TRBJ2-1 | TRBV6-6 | CASNGFLGDEQFF | TGTGCCAGCAATGGCTTTTTAGGGGATGAGCAGTTCTTC
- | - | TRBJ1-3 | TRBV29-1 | CSVVQSSGNTIYF | TGCAGCGTTGTACAGTCCTCTGGAAACACCATATATTTT
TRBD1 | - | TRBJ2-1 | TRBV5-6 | CASSLIQGVGNEQFF | TGTGCCAGCAGCTTGATCCAGGGGGTTGGCAATGAGCAGTTCTTC
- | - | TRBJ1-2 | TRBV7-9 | CASSLVGQVDGYTF | TGTGCCAGCAGCTTAGTAGGCCAGGTCGACGGCTACACCTTC
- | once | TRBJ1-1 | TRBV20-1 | CSARENTEAFF | TGCAGTGCTAGAGAGAACACTGAAGCTTTCTTT
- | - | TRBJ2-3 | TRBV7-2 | CASSFLSTGLSTDTQYF | TGTGCCAGCAGCTTTCTGTCGACAGGCCTTAGCACAGATACGCAGTATTTT
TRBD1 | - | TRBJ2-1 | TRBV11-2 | CASSSRDRANEQFF | TGTGCCAGCAGCTCCCGGGACAGGGCCAATGAGCAGTTCTTC
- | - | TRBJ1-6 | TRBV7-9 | CASSYGTNSPLHF | TGTGCCAGCAGCTACGGGACCAATTCACCCCTCCACTTT
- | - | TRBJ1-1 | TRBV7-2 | CASSLGGLGTEAFF | TGTGCCAGCAGCTTAGGGGGGCTGGGAACTGAAGCTTTCTTT
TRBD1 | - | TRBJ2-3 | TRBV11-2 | CASSQQGDTDTQYF | TGTGCCAGCAGCCAACAGGGGGACACAGATACGCAGTATTTT
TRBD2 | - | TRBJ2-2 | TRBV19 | CASSRSSASGIGELFF | TGTGCCAGTAGTAGGTCGTCGGCTAGCGGGATCGGGGAGCTGTTTTTT
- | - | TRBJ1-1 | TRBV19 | CASSIDKSGYTEAFF | TGTGCCAGTAGTATAGATAAAAGCGGGTACACTGAAGCTTTCTTT
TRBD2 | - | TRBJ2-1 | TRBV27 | CASRWGGDYNEQFF | TGTGCCAGCAGATGGGGGGGAGACTACAATGAGCAGTTCTTC
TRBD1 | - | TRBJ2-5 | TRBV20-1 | CRADREETQYF | TGCCGAGCAGACAGGGAAGAGACCCAGTACTTC
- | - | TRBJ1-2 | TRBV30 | CAQTVLVGYTF | TGTGCCCAGACAGTACTCGTTGGCTACACCTTC
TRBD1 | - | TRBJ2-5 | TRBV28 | CASSLLQGQETQYF | TGTGCCAGCAGTTTGCTACAGGGGCAAGAGACCCAGTACTTC
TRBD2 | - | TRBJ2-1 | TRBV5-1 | CASSLELAGGNEQFF | TGCGCCAGCAGCTTGGAACTAGCGGGGGGTAATGAGCAGTTCTTC
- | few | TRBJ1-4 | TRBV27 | CASRRAGTSGEKLFF | TGTGCCAGCAGACGCGCGGGGACCTCGGGGGAAAAACTGTTTTTT
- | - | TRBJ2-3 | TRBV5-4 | CASSSEGADTQYF | TGTGCCAGCAGCTCTGAAGGCGCAGATACGCAGTATTTT
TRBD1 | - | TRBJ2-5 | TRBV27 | CASSSPRGQGETQYF | TGTGCCAGCAGTTCCCCGAGGGGGCAGGGAGAGACCCAGTACTTC